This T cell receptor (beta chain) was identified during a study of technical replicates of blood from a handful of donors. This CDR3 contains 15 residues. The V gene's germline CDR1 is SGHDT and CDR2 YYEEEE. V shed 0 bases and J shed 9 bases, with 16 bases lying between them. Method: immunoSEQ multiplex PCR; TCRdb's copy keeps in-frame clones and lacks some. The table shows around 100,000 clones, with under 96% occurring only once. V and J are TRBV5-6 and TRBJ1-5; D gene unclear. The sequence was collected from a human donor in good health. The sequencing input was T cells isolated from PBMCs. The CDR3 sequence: CASSLASAARGPQHF. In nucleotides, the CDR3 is TGTGCCAGCAGCTTGGCCAGCGCAGCACGTGGGCCCCAGCATTTT.